One sample yielded the 26 T cell receptor beta chains listed below, sequenced in a study of human T cells and chemical hapten exposure (TCRdb year 2021). This specimen's time point label, per the study, means: patch test 2, 6 weeks after DPC sensitization. The treatment or condition label, as the study defines it: therapeutic diphenylcyclopropenone sensitization with weekly scalp DPC. The receptor library was made with RACE. TCRdb records NextSeq 500 as the sequencer. Through fastp at Q25 and MiXCR, TCRdb rebuilt clones from the public reads, retaining in-frame beta chains. Identical CDR3 proteins give one entry, which carries the most common genes and DNA. Recorded for this sample are tens of thousands of distinct CDR3 sequences; over 9% of them occurred a single time. Jointly, the top ten make up around 6.8% of the sample. Source: whole blood, taken in connection with sensitization to the hapten diphenylcyclopropenone (DPC). Every receptor here comes from a woman aged 50 to 60 with alopecia areata. Some clones in this sample may be carry-over from other donors' samples.

This clonotype appeared many times. The rearrangement uses TRBV6-4 and TRBJ1-2; 8 bases map to TRBD1. The CDR3 spans 14 residues. The trim removed 6 bases at V and 7 bases at J, leaving 10 bases unmatched. Germline V gene data show CDR1 as MRHNA and CDR2 as SNTAGT. Here the CDR3 DNA reads TGTGCCAGCAGCTCACGCCCCACAGGGGGTGGCTACACCTTC. Its translation: CASSSRPTGGGYTF.

Note on this clonotype: Compared with germline, one end of the junction differs, possibly owing to a read error. The chain combines TRBV20-1 with TRBJ1-1, with D perhaps matching TRBD1 (6 bases). The CDR3 has 17 amino acids. From germline, CDR1 is DFQATT and CDR2 SNEGSKA (reference sequence). The CDR3 protein is CSARDMGRGLFSAEALF. For the CDR3, the DNA is TGCAGTGCTAGAGATATGGGCCGGGGGCTATTTAGTGCTGAAGCTTTATTT.

In its sample, this clonotype was seen many times. The V and J genes are TRBV19 and TRBJ1-3; no firm D call. Trimming stripped 3 bases from V and 0 bases from J, with 9 bases between. The CDR3 is 15 amino acids. Germline V gene sequence: CDR1 LNHDA, CDR2 SQIVND (reference sequence). CDR3 loop: CASSISANSGNTIYF. The CDR3 nucleotides read TGTGCCAGTAGTATCAGCGCCAACTCTGGAAACACCATATATTTT.

The chain has TRBV19 and TRBJ2-6; TRBD1 matches at 8 bases. The CDR3 is 15 residues long. Germline CDR1 is LNHDA and CDR2 is SQIVND (reference sequence). J gave up 2 bases and V 9 bases, and 6 bases lay outside the gene matches. The CDR3 reads CASGTGFPGANVLTF. The CDR3 region has the DNA TGTGCCAGCGGGACAGGCTTCCCTGGGGCCAACGTCCTGACTTTC.

V usage is TRBV12-3 or TRBV12-4 and J usage is TRBJ2-1; TRBD1 is a possible D gene (5 bases). The CDR3 extends over 13 amino acids. The V end lost 7 bases, the J end lost 3 bases, and 10 bases lay between the germline ends. The CDR3 spells CASIRDSYNEQFF. The CDR3, as DNA: TGTGCCAGCATTAGAGACAGCTACAATGAGCAGTTCTTC.

The chain carries TRBV5-1 and TRBJ2-1, with 13 bases aligning to TRBD2. The junction had 10 bases not matched to a gene; V was cut back by 9 bases and J by 4 bases. This CDR3 spans 16 amino acids. Germline CDR1 is SGHRS and CDR2 is YFSETQ. The CDR3 loop is CANKTSGRAYYNEQFF. The DNA for the CDR3 is TGCGCCAACAAAACTAGCGGGAGGGCCTATTACAATGAGCAGTTCTTC.

This clonotype was detected ten times or more. The genes are TRBV20-1 and TRBJ2-5; D not resolved. The CDR3 is made up of 11 amino acids. Germline lookup yields CDR1 DFQATT and CDR2 SNEGSKA (reference sequence). Deletions cut 2 bases from V and 4 bases from J, with 5 bases between. The CDR3 sequence is CSARIGETQYF. The CDR3 region has the DNA TGCAGTGCTAGAATAGGAGAGACCCAGTACTTC.

In its sample, this clonotype was seen many times. The gene calls are TRBV11-2 and TRBJ2-1, with TRBD2 as a possible D gene (6 bases). The V gene lost 2 bases and the J gene lost 6 bases, with 8 bases spanning the gap. This CDR3 is built from 13 residues. CDR1 and CDR2 from the germline V gene are SGHAT and FQNNGV. In nucleotides, the CDR3 is TGTGCCAGCAGCTTAACCGGGGGCAATGAGCAGTTCTTC. It encodes CASSLTGGNEQFF.

The J gene is TRBJ2-7, the V gene TRBV18, with 12 bases lining up with TRBD1. The CDR3 loop spans 12 amino acids. Germline CDR1 KGHSH, CDR2 LQKENI. The CDR3 DNA reads TGTGCAACGGGACAGGGGGCCCACGAGCAGTACTTC. Residues: CATGQGAHEQYF.

This clonotype has ten or more counts. This chain links TRBV6-5 with TRBJ1-5; no clear D. The germline CDR1 and CDR2 sequences are MNHEY and SVGAGI. V lost 5 bases and J 0 bases, leaving 8 bases between the germline ends. The CDR3 spans 14 residues. The CDR3: CASSALNSNQPQHF. The CDR3 DNA follows: TGTGCCAGCAGTGCCTTGAATAGCAATCAGCCCCAGCATTTT.

The chain carries TRBV7-2 and TRBJ1-3; D remains unclear. This CDR3 is built from 14 residues. Germline CDR1 reads SGHTA; CDR2 reads FQGNSA. Trimming took 6 bases from V and 2 from J, leaving 11 bases between them. The CDR3 nucleotides read TGTGCCAGCAGGCGCCCCGGCGCTGGAAACACCATATATTTT. The encoded protein is CASRRPGAGNTIYF.

CDR3 nucleotide sequence: TGTGCCACCTTACAGGGCCCCCAAGAGACCCAGTACTTC. It translates to CATLQGPQETQYF. The V call is TRBV7-9, the J call TRBJ2-5; D may be TRBD1 (6 bases). Germline V gene lookup returns CDR1 SEHNR and CDR2 FQNEAQ (reference sequence). The V end was cut by 10 bases, the J end by 1 base, with 13 bases between. The length of the CDR3 is 13 residues.

This clonotype was recorded a few times. The rearrangement links TRBV6-1 to TRBJ2-1, with 14 bases aligning to TRBD2. Trimming cost V 6 bases and J 5 bases; bases outside gene matches: 3. CDR3 length: 15 residues. The germline V gene encodes CDR1 MNHNS and CDR2 SASEGT. CDR3 nucleotide sequence: TGTGCCAGCAGCCGGGGACTAGCGGGAGACAATGAGCAGTTCTTC. This codes for CASSRGLAGDNEQFF.

Of note for this clonotype: The junction departs from germline at one end; a sequencing error may be responsible. The chain joins TRBV27 to TRBJ1-5, with D uncertain. Germline CDR1 and CDR2: MNHEY and SMNVEV (reference sequence). The CDR3 spans 12 residues. CDR3: CASGLYGQPQHF. The CDR3 DNA reads as TGTGCCAGCGGTTTATATGGGCAGCCCCAGCATTTT.

This clonotype came up many times. The gene calls are TRBV10-3 and TRBJ1-1, with D possibly matching TRBD1 (6 bases). There are 15 residues in the CDR3. CDR1 ENHRY and CDR2 SYGVKD come from the germline V gene. V shed 6 bases and J shed 11 bases, with 25 bases lying between them. The CDR3 nucleotides read TGTGCCATCAGGGTGGGGGCAAATGACAAAGGCATGGCTTTCTTT. Protein sequence: CAIRVGANDKGMAFF.

The chain combines TRBV28 with TRBJ2-3, with D possibly TRBD1 on 6 matching bases. CDR1 is MDHEN and CDR2 is SYDVKM in the germline V gene. The V gene lost 0 bases and the J gene lost 9 bases, with 16 bases spanning the gap. CDR3 size: 15 residues. The CDR3, as DNA: TGTGCCAGCAGTTTATGGTATCGGGACATCCTGACGCAGTATTTT. Protein: CASSLWYRDILTQYF.

This clonotype was counted a few times. The chain combines TRBV6-1 with TRBJ2-5; TRBD2 agrees at 8 bases. J was trimmed by 3 bases and V by 8 bases; bases with no gene match: 8. In germline, CDR1 is MNHNS, CDR2 SASEGT. The CDR3 has 14 amino acids. The CDR3 sequence is CASQRGPSKETQYF. The DNA of the CDR3 is TGTGCCAGCCAGCGGGGGCCCTCCAAAGAGACCCAGTACTTC.

At least ten counts were recorded for this clonotype. The chain has TRBV12-3 or TRBV12-4 and TRBJ1-3, with 9 bases lining up with TRBD1. The V gene end was trimmed by 6 bases and the J gene end by 5 bases; junction bases not matched to a gene: 11. The CDR3 runs 16 residues. This CDR3 is CASSPKRQGERNTIYF. DNA for the CDR3: TGTGCCAGCAGCCCCAAAAGACAGGGGGAGAGAAACACCATATATTTT.

This clonotype has a count of ten or more. This CDR3 is CASSQDVGGAQNQPQHF. The CDR3 coding sequence is TGTGCCAGCAGCCAAGACGTAGGCGGGGCCCAAAATCAGCCCCAGCATTTT. This chain joins TRBV4-2 and TRBJ1-5; a possible D gene is TRBD1 (5 bases). Trimming cost V 0 bases and J 4 bases, with 16 bases left between them. The CDR3 spans 17 residues. The V gene's germline CDR1 is LGHNA and CDR2 YNFKEQ.

This clonotype has a count of ten or more. CDR3 amino acids: CASSLGTGSGNTIYF. In nucleotides, the CDR3 is TGTGCCAGCAGCTTAGGTACGGGCTCCGGAAACACCATATATTTT. The gene calls are TRBV7-2 and TRBJ1-3, with D unclear. CDR3 length equals 15 residues. Trimming took 1 base from V and 4 from J, leaving 11 bases between them. Germline V CDR1 and CDR2: SGHTA, FQGNSA. Based on the CDR3 plus reference TRBV7-2 and TRBJ1-3, the full variable domain is GAGVSQSPSNKVTEKGKDVELRCDPISGHTALYWYRQSLGQGLEFLIYFQGNSAPDKSGLPSDRFSAERTGGSVSTLTIQRTQQEDSAVYLCASSLGTGSGNTIYFGEGSWLTVV.

This clonotype showed up many times. This chain joins TRBV3-1 and TRBJ2-1; maybe TRBD1 (5 bases). Per germline, CDR1 LGHDT and CDR2 YNNKEL (reference sequence). This CDR3 comprises 12 residues. Trimming removed 0 bases from V and 10 bases from J, with 7 bases in between. The CDR3 loop reads CASSQDRQEQFF. The DNA for the CDR3 is TGTGCCAGCAGCCAAGATAGACAGGAGCAGTTCTTC.

J is TRBJ1-5 and V is TRBV20-1; TRBD1 might be the D (5 bases). This CDR3 has 15 residues. Germline V CDR1 and CDR2: DFQATT, SNEGSKA (reference sequence). V lost 1 base to trimming and J lost 0 bases, with 10 bases between them. The CDR3 DNA reads TGCAGTGCTAGAGTATCGGGGGGTAGCAATCAGCCCCAGCATTTT. Translated, it gives CSARVSGGSNQPQHF.

This clonotype was seen many times. This rearrangement joins TRBV7-2 to TRBJ1-3, with D unclear. Trimming took 1 base from V and 0 from J, leaving 7 bases between them. The germline CDR1 and CDR2 sequences are SGHTA and FQGNSA. CDR3 length equals 15 residues. CDR3 sequence (DNA): TGTGCCAGCAGCTTAGGGTCGAGCTCTGGAAACACCATATATTTT. This translates into CASSLGSSSGNTIYF.

This clonotype was found many times. The J gene is TRBJ2-5, the V gene TRBV10-3; perhaps TRBD1 as D (5 bases). V dropped 3 bases and J dropped 1 base, with 12 bases sitting between them. This CDR3 is built from 15 residues. Germline V CDR1 and CDR2: ENHRY, SYGVKD. The CDR3 region is CAISEGAGGQETQYF. The CDR3 DNA sequence: TGTGCCATCAGTGAAGGGGCCGGTGGCCAAGAGACCCAGTACTTC.

This clonotype was observed at least ten times. The chain links TRBV4-2 to TRBJ1-2; D is possibly TRBD1 (5 bases). The CDR3 sequence is 16 residues long. V was pared by 0 bases and J by 8 bases, with 19 bases between. CDR1 and CDR2 from the germline V gene are LGHNA and YNFKEQ. The DNA for the CDR3 is TGTGCCAGCAGCCAAGACAGTGAGGGGACGCTTAGGGGCTACACCTTC. It codes for CASSQDSEGTLRGYTF.

This clonotype showed up many times. The rearrangement links TRBV10-3 to TRBJ1-1; D not certain. Per germline, CDR1 ENHRY and CDR2 SYGVKD. Trimming stripped 10 bases from V and 3 bases from J, with 21 bases between. This CDR3 comprises 15 residues. The CDR3 sequence is CASSRTPGLDTEAFF. CDR3 in DNA: TGTGCCAGCTCCCGAACGCCTGGGTTGGACACTGAAGCTTTCTTT.